This note documents a single T cell receptor (beta chain) sequence. Antigen specificity is unknown. Positively selected for CCR7, the CD45RO-negative cells used as naive CD8 cells excluded terminally differentiated effector memory CD45RA+ cells. Trimming took 5 bases from V and 2 from J, leaving 15 bases between them. CDR3 length: 15 amino acids. CDR1 and CDR2 from the germline V gene are MNHEY and SMNVEV (reference sequence). The sample originates from a study of shared clonotypes between healthy human individuals. At the level of the study: Researchers assigned three CD4 naive, three CD4 memory, two CD8 naive and one CD8 memory plate to each donor.

Some clones are missing from TCRdb's copy, which holds only in-frame ones; the method was immunoSEQ multiplex PCR. The sample has more than 550,000 clones; roughly nine tenths are singletons. Study results and limitations: Clonotype sharing among donors likely depends on sequencing depth. It was the few donors that limited the genetic and exposure-history diversity represented.

The chain couples TRBV27 to TRBJ2-5; D is possibly TRBD1 (6 bases). This receptor was taken from a man aged 25-45 years in good health. Material for sequencing was naive CD8+ T cells sorted from blood. The CDR3 reads CASSGPGTSQETQYF. For the CDR3, the DNA is TGTGCCAGCAGTGGACCAGGGACATCGCAAGAGACCCAGTACTTC.